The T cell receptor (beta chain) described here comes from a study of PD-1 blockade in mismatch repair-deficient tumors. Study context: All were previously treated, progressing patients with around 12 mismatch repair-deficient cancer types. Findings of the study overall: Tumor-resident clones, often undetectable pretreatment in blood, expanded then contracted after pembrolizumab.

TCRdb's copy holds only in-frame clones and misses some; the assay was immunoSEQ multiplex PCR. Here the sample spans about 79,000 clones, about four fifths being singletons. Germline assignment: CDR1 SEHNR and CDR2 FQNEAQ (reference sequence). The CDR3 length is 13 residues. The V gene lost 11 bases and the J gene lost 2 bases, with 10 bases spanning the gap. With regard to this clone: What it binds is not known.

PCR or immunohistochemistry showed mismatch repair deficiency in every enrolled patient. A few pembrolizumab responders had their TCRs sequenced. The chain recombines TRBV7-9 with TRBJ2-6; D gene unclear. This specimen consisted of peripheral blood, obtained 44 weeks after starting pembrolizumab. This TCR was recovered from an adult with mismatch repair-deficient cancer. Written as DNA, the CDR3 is TGTGCCGAAAGCGAAACTGGGGCCAACGTCCTGACTTTC. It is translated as CAESETGANVLTF.